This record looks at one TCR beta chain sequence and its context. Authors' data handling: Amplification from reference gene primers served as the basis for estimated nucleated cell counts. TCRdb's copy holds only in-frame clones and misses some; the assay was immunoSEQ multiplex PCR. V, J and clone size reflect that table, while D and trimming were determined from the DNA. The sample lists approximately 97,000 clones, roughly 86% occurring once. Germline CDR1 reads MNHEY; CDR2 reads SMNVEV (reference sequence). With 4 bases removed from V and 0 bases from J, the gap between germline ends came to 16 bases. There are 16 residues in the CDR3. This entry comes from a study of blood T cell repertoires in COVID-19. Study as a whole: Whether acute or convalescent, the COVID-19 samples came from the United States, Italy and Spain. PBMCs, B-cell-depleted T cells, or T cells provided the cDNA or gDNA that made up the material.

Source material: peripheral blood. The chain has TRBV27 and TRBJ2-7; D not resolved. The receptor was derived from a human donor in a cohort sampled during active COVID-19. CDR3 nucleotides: TGTGCCAGCAGTTCCCTCGGAGCGCCGAGCTCCTACGAGCAGTACTTC. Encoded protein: CASSSLGAPSSYEQYF.